This T cell receptor (beta chain) was documented in a study of CD8+CD57+ T cells in acquired aplastic anemia. Patients sequenced had flow cytometry evidence of CD8+CD57+ cell expansion. Genomic DNA served as template for TCR beta VDJ and CDR3 profiling. TCRdb redid the calling of the reads with MiXCR, one entry per CDR3 protein. The data hold roughly 240,000 distinct CDR3 sequences, with around 43% observed a single time. V lost 4 bases to trimming and J lost 0 bases; unmatched junction nucleotides: 3. The germline CDR1 and CDR2 sequences are SQVTM and ANQGSEA. The CDR3 length is 14 residues. V and J are TRBV29-1 and TRBJ2-1; TRBD2 aligns across 7 bases. The TCR originated in a human donor with aplastic anemia. Sequenced material: sorted CD4+, CD8+, or CD8+CD57+ T cells (not recorded which) from PBMCs. DNA of the CDR3: TGCAGCGTTGTGAGCGGGGACTCCTACAATGAGCAGTTCTTC. Protein sequence: CSVVSGDSYNEQFF.